This note documents a single T cell receptor (beta chain) sequence. V was cut by 8 bases and J by 4 bases, with 11 bases left in between. The CDR3 is made up of 12 amino acids. Looked up from germline, CDR1 is MNHNY and CDR2 is SVGAGI (reference sequence). Profiled with immunoSEQ multiplex PCR; TCRdb holds only in-frame clones, not every one. The sample records fewer than 45,000 clones, roughly 91% being singletons. This entry comes from a study of OX40 agonist ivuxolimab in advanced cancers. Background on the study: Participants, around 80% male, averaged about 59 years of age, ranging from roughly 20 to 79. Checkpoint inhibitors had been given previously to 40% of patients.

The TCR sequence derives from an adult with an advanced solid tumor such as melanoma, head and neck, liver or kidney cancer. The sequencing used CD4+ or CD8+ T cells sorted from blood, collected in a trial of the OX40 agonist ivuxolimab. The rearrangement links TRBV6-6 to TRBJ1-2, with D unclear. The CDR3 here is CASLQPSYGYTF. CDR3 nucleotides: TGTGCCAGCTTACAACCCTCCTATGGCTACACCTTC.